These T cell receptor beta chains were read from a single sample in a study of shared clonotypes between healthy human individuals. The data were produced by immunoSEQ multiplex PCR, yet TCRdb's version contains in-frame clones alone and is incomplete. The sample holds some 800,000 clones; 80% to 95% are singletons and the top ten take around 24%. Specimen: naive CD8+ T cells sorted from blood. The receptor source for this set is a man aged 30-40 years in good health. Each CDR3 is given with its conserved first and last residue. D genes are given only for firm matches. Some rows mark clone size as missing; the rest say once, few, many or name a class of expanded clone.

>TRBV4-3|.|.|TRBJ2-1
TGCGCCAGCAGCCAAGATTGGCAGGGGGGCGATTTTGAGCAGTTCTTC
CASSQDWQGGDFEQFF
>TRBV5-6|.|.|TRBJ2-3
TGTGCCAGCAGCCTGGGGGGGCACGATACGCAGTATTTT
CASSLGGHDTQYF
>TRBV6-5|.|TRBD1|TRBJ2-7
TGTGCCAGCAGTCGGACAGGCGGCCACGAGCAGTACTTC
CASSRTGGHEQYF
>TRBV6-1|once|.|TRBJ1-2
TGTGCCAGCAGTGAAGCGCCCAGTGGAGGTCCCGTTGGCTACACCTTC
CASSEAPSGGPVGYTF
>TRBV6-1|.|TRBD1|TRBJ2-7
TGTGCCAGCAGTGAATGGACAGGGCCGTACGAGCAGTACTTC
CASSEWTGPYEQYF
>TRBV10-2|.|.|TRBJ1-5
TGCGCCAGCAGTGAGAGGGTGGGAAGCAATCAGCCCCAGCATTTT
CASSERVGSNQPQHF
>TRBV4-1|.|.|TRBJ1-4
TGCGCCAGCAGCCAAGATCTAGGGCCAGAAAAACTGTTTTTT
CASSQDLGPEKLFF
>TRBV28|.|.|TRBJ1-4
TGTGCCAGCACAATCACTAACTTCGGTGTGGACGTAACTAATGAAAAACTGTTTTTT
CASTITNFGVDVTNEKLFF
>TRBV9|.|.|TRBJ2-7
TGTGCCAGCAGCAATGGACTAGGGGGCGGCGAGCAGTACTTC
CASSNGLGGGEQYF
>TRBV9|once|.|TRBJ2-3
TGTGCCAGCAGCGCAGAACTTTCGCTCGCGCAGTATTTT
CASSAELSLAQYF
>TRBV7-9|.|.|TRBJ2-7
TGTGCCAGCAGCTTTCTGGGCGACGAGCAGTACTTC
CASSFLGDEQYF
>TRBV28|.|TRBD1|TRBJ1-5
TGTGCCAGCGGGGAGGACAGGGTACATCAGCCCCAGCATTTT
CASGEDRVHQPQHF
>TRBV7-6|.|.|TRBJ1-1
TGTGCCAGCAGCTCTGGGATGAACACTGAAGCTTTCTTT
CASSSGMNTEAFF
>TRBV5-5|.|TRBD1|TRBJ1-1
TGTGCCAGCAACCAGGGGGTGGAGGCTTTCTTT
CASNQGVEAFF
>TRBV27|.|TRBD2|TRBJ2-3
TGTGCCAGCAGTTTACTAGCGGGAGATGCTGCCCGAGATACGCAGTATTTT
CASSLLAGDAARDTQYF
>TRBV7-9|.|.|TRBJ1-4
TGTGCCAGCAGCAGGAATGAAAAACTGTTTTTT
CASSRNEKLFF
>TRBV5-6|.|.|TRBJ2-5
TGTGCCAGCAGCTTGGGAAGTCGGGGCGAGACCCAGTACTTC
CASSLGSRGETQYF
>TRBV30|few|.|TRBJ1-5
TGTGCCTGGAGTGTACTGGGGGCTGTCTGGCCCCAGCATTTT
CAWSVLGAVWPQHF
>TRBV6-4|once|.|TRBJ1-2
TGTGCCAGCAGTGACTCCGGGTTTGGTGGCTACACCTTC
CASSDSGFGGYTF
>TRBV27|.|TRBD2|TRBJ2-7
TGTGCCAGCAGTTACCGGGGACTAGCGGGAGGCTACGAGCAGTACTTC
CASSYRGLAGGYEQYF
>TRBV7-6|.|TRBD2|TRBJ2-5
TGTGCCAGCAGCTCCCCGGGGACTAGCGAGGAGACCCAGTACTTC
CASSSPGTSEETQYF
>TRBV6-5|few|TRBD1|TRBJ1-1
TGTGCCAGCAGTTACGTAAAGACAGGGTCCGACACTGAAGCTTTCTTT
CASSYVKTGSDTEAFF
>TRBV19|.|.|TRBJ2-7
TGTGCCAGTAGTATGTATGGGAGCCACGAGCAGTACTTC
CASSMYGSHEQYF
>TRBV4-3|.|TRBD2|TRBJ2-2
TGCGCCAGCAGCCAAGATAGCCTAGCGGGAGGGCCGCACACCGGGGAGCTGTTTTTT
CASSQDSLAGGPHTGELFF
>TRBV27|.|TRBD1|TRBJ1-1
TGTGCCAGCAGTTCAAACACAGGGGTTGGTCCTGAAGCTTTCTTT
CASSSNTGVGPEAFF
>TRBV19|.|TRBD1|TRBJ1-1
TGTGCCAGTAGTATCGGGGAACAGGGGCAAACTGAAGCTTTCTTT
CASSIGEQGQTEAFF
>TRBV18|many|TRBD2|TRBJ2-1
TGTGCCAGCTCACCACCGTCTAGCGGAGATTACAATGAGCAGTTCTTC
CASSPPSSGDYNEQFF
>TRBV28|once|TRBD2|TRBJ2-2
TGTGCCAGCAGTTTAGGAGCTAGCGGGAACACCGGGGAGCTGTTTTTT
CASSLGASGNTGELFF
>TRBV29-1|.|.|TRBJ2-7
TGCAGCGTTGAAATAGTTGCCGAATCCTACGAGCAGTACTTC
CSVEIVAESYEQYF
>TRBV5-6|.|TRBD2|TRBJ2-2
TGTGCCAGCAGCTTGGGACTAGCGGGAGGGCCACGGGAGCTGTTTTTT
CASSLGLAGGPRELFF
>TRBV7-2|.|.|TRBJ2-5
TGTGCCAGCAGCTCCGACAGGTACCAAGAGACCCAGTACTTC
CASSSDRYQETQYF
>TRBV28|.|.|TRBJ2-3
TGTGCCAGCAGTTTTAGGAGGGATACGCAGTATTTT
CASSFRRDTQYF
>TRBV6-4|once|TRBD2|TRBJ2-1
TGTGCCAGCAGCCCTAGCGGGGCCCTCTACAATGAGCAGTTCTTC
CASSPSGALYNEQFF
>TRBV9|.|.|TRBJ2-6
TGTGCCAGCAGCGTACGAGGCCCCTCTGGGGCCAACGTCCTGACTTTC
CASSVRGPSGANVLTF
>TRBV19|.|.|TRBJ1-1
TGTGCCAGTAGTATGTGGGGGGCGCTTACTGAAGCTTTCTTT
CASSMWGALTEAFF
>TRBV5-4|.|TRBD1|TRBJ2-7
TGTGCCAGCAGCGCAATCGACCGGGACAGCTCCTACGAGCAGTACTTC
CASSAIDRDSSYEQYF
>TRBV28|.|.|TRBJ1-2
TGTGCCAGCAGTCTGATTGGGGTAGACTATGGCTACACCTTC
CASSLIGVDYGYTF
>TRBV2|.|.|TRBJ2-5
TGTGCCAGCAGTCTCCGGGCCAGATGGCCAGAGACCCAGTACTTC
CASSLRARWPETQYF
>TRBV6-4|.|.|TRBJ1-1
TGTGCCAGCAGCCCCGACCCTGTTAAGAACACTGAAGCTTTCTTT
CASSPDPVKNTEAFF
>TRBV2|few|.|TRBJ2-5
TGTGCCAGCAGTGATCCGGCCCAGTACTTC
CASSDPAQYF
>TRBV6-1|.|.|TRBJ2-1
TGTGCCAGCAGTGAATTCTGGGGCGGCTCTAATGAGCAGTTCTTC
CASSEFWGGSNEQFF
>TRBV7-9|.|.|TRBJ2-7
TGTGCCAGCAGCCACAGGGAGAAATACGAGCAGTACTTC
CASSHREKYEQYF